This T cell receptor (beta chain) was profiled in a study of a mutant IDH1 vaccine in newly diagnosed glioma. Study-wide context: Treated patients showed a male proportion of approximately 62%, a female proportion of roughly 38%, and a mean age of about 41 years. Patients had received radiotherapy, temozolomide, or both previously, most receiving both. Study-wide points: The study observed vaccine-induced immune responses in more than 80% of patients. Whatever changes occurred in top peripheral T cell clonotypes seemed unrelated to pseudoprogression.

TCRdb's table, derived via immunoSEQ multiplex PCR, lists solely in-frame clones and lacks some. This sample yields tens of thousands of clones, of which about 85% are seen a single time; roughly 5.9% belongs to the top ten. About this clone itself: Its antigen is undetermined.

The CDR3 runs to 13 residues. The germline CDR1 and CDR2 sequences are MNHNS and SASEGT. Deletions cut 6 bases from V and 4 bases from J, with 12 bases between. This sample's time point: baseline, week 1 (first vaccination visit). Treatment in this sample: pre-vaccination baseline after standard-of-care therapy. The material was PBMCs, obtained from a glioma patient treated with radiotherapy, temozolomide or both. The clonotype originates from a man aged 40-49 years with glioma. The rearrangement joins TRBV6-1 to TRBJ2-5, with D unclear. CDR3 sequence: CASRFSGGETQYF. The CDR3 DNA reads as TGTGCCAGCAGGTTCTCAGGTGGAGAGACCCAGTACTTC.